A single sample gave rise to the 32 T cell receptor beta chains below, sequenced in a study of glioma-infiltrating T cells after dendritic cell vaccination. TCRdb's table, derived via immunoSEQ multiplex PCR, lists solely in-frame clones and lacks some. The sample includes some 78,000 clones, less than 85% of them seen just once. Described time point: after dendritic cell vaccination, including at tumor progression/relapse. This specimen was blood, taken after dendritic cell vaccination. The source of these receptors is a human donor with glioblastoma.

J is TRBJ2-4 and V is TRBV7-2, with 7 bases matching TRBD1. Losses at the gene ends were 6 bases for V and 9 bases for J; bases not matched to a gene: 11. This CDR3 is 14 amino acids long. Germline lookup yields CDR1 SGHTA and CDR2 FQGNSA. In DNA form, the CDR3 reads TGTGCCAGCAGGCCCGGGACAGCAAGCCCCATTCAGTACTTC. It codes for CASRPGTASPIQYF.

This chain links TRBV6-5 with TRBJ2-1; D ambiguous. V was pared by 2 bases and J by 6 bases, with 5 bases between. CDR1 is MNHEY, CDR2 SVGAGI, per germline. This CDR3 comprises 12 residues. The CDR3 loop is CASSYRPNEQFF. The CDR3 DNA reads TGTGCCAGCAGTTACCGTCCCAATGAGCAGTTCTTC.

The gene calls are TRBV7-9 and TRBJ2-7; 11 nucleotides line up with TRBD2. The V and J ends lost 2 bases and 2 bases, in that order; junction bases with no gene match: 8. The CDR3 length is 17 residues. The germline V gene has CDR1 SEHNR and CDR2 FQNEAQ (reference sequence). The CDR3 reads CASSLTGLAGGTYEQYF. DNA for the CDR3: TGTGCCAGCAGCTTAACGGGCCTAGCGGGGGGCACCTACGAGCAGTACTTC.

The gene calls are TRBV11-3 and TRBJ1-1, with D possibly being TRBD1 (5 bases). The CDR3 loop spans 13 amino acids. Germline V gene data show CDR1 as SGHNT and CDR2 as YENEEA. V lost 3 bases to trimming and J lost 5 bases, with 10 bases between them. CDR3 sequence reads: CASSLGRVTEAFF. The CDR3 region has the DNA TGTGCCAGCAGCTTGGGCAGGGTGACTGAAGCTTTCTTT. The whole variable domain, remainder taken from reference TRBV11-3 and TRBJ1-1, is EAGVVQSPRYKIIEKKQPVAFWCNPISGHNTLYWYLQNLGQGPELLIRYENEEAVDDSQLPKDRFSAERLKGVDSTLKIQPAELGDSAVYLCASSLGRVTEAFFGQGTRLTVV.

The genes are TRBV4-1 and TRBJ2-4; 7 nucleotides agree with TRBD1. V lost 0 bases and J lost 1; bases outside the gene matches: 9. The CDR3 spans 18 residues. Per the germline V gene, CDR1 is MGHRA and CDR2 is YSYEKL. This CDR3 reads CASSQEPMTGMAKNIQYF. For the CDR3, the DNA is TGCGCCAGCAGCCAAGAGCCGATGACAGGGATGGCCAAAAACATTCAGTACTTC.

This sequence joins TRBV5-6 and TRBJ2-1, with 8 bases identical to TRBD2. This CDR3 spans 18 amino acids. Trimming at V came to 1 base and at J to 4 bases, leaving 13 bases not matched to a gene. Germline values: CDR1 SGHDT, CDR2 YYEEEE. As DNA, the CDR3 is TGTGCCAGCAGCTTGAGGCGGGGGGAGTTCACCGTTTACAATGAGCAGTTCTTC. Protein: CASSLRRGEFTVYNEQFF.

The chain is built from TRBV7-9 and TRBJ2-5; the D gene is possibly TRBD1 (5 bases). The germline V gene has CDR1 SEHNR and CDR2 FQNEAQ (reference sequence). The CDR3 contains 18 residues. V was pared by 4 bases and J by 5 bases, with 26 bases between. CDR3: CASSSSPAYRNDKETQYF. In DNA form, the CDR3 reads TGTGCCAGCAGCTCCTCCCCCGCCTACAGGAACGACAAGGAGACCCAGTACTTC.

The V and J genes are TRBV30 and TRBJ2-1, with TRBD2 identical over 7 bases. V trimming: 2 bases; J trimming: 7 bases; junction bases outside the gene matches: 14. This CDR3 contains 16 residues. Germline CDR1 reads GTSNPN; CDR2 reads SVGIG (reference sequence). The CDR3 sequence: CAWSPRVPGRRNEQFF. The CDR3 region has the DNA TGTGCCTGGAGTCCAAGAGTCCCCGGGAGGAGGAATGAGCAGTTCTTC.

The CDR3 region has the DNA TGTGCCACCAGCAGAGCGGACAGTTCCTACGAGCAGTACTTC. Its protein product is CATSRADSSYEQYF. This chain uses TRBV15 with TRBJ2-7; tentatively, D is TRBD1 (6 bases). Germline loops: CDR1 LNHNV, CDR2 YYDKDF (reference sequence). The CDR3 spans 14 residues. V was trimmed by 1 base and J by 1 base, leaving 8 bases between them.

This clone was seen a handful of times. The chain is built from TRBV5-1 and TRBJ1-4, with D possibly being TRBD1 (5 bases). Per the germline V gene, CDR1 is SGHRS and CDR2 is YFSETQ. V lost 2 bases, J lost 8 bases, and 13 bases lay in between. The CDR3 has 14 amino acids. The CDR3 loop is CASSFAGPQEKLFF. CDR3 DNA: TGCGCCAGCAGCTTTGCAGGGCCCCAGGAAAAACTGTTTTTT.

The count of this clone is one. This chain connects TRBV15 to TRBJ1-4; D is perhaps TRBD1 (6 bases). Germline V gene data show CDR1 as LNHNV and CDR2 as YYDKDF (reference sequence). This CDR3 has 11 residues. The chain's CDR3 is CATGRGEKLFF. The CDR3 bases are TGTGCTACGGGTAGGGGGGAAAAACTGTTTTTT.

This sequence joins TRBV30 and TRBJ2-5; possible D gene TRBD2, 7 bases. Trimming shortened V by 3 bases and J by 3 bases, and 17 bases separated the two germline ends. This CDR3 has 15 amino acids. Germline V CDR1 and CDR2: GTSNPN, SVGIG (reference sequence). The CDR3 loop is CAWSLGGGEEETQYF. In nucleotides, the CDR3 is TGTGCCTGGAGCCTAGGGGGAGGGGAGGAAGAGACCCAGTACTTC.

CDR3 residues: CASSPQGALNQPQHF. DNA of the CDR3: TGTGCCAGCAGCCCACAGGGGGCCCTCAATCAGCCCCAGCATTTT. The chain employs TRBV7-2 and TRBJ1-5; 9 nucleotides match TRBD1. With 5 bases clipped from V and 3 bases from J, the junction kept 5 bases outside the gene matches. In germline, CDR1 is SGHTA, CDR2 FQGNSA. The length of the CDR3 is 15 residues.

This clone was detected only once. The rearrangement joins TRBV10-1 to TRBJ1-1; D is unresolved. The CDR3 has 15 residues. The ends were cut back, 6 bases at V and 0 bases at J, with 14 bases in the middle. Germline CDR1 is WNHNN and CDR2 is SYGVQD (reference sequence). The CDR3 coding sequence is TGCGCCAGCAGGTCCTCTCCATTAGTGAACACTGAAGCTTTCTTT. Protein: CASRSSPLVNTEAFF.

The rearrangement uses TRBV6-4 and TRBJ2-7, with TRBD1 identical over 9 bases. The CDR3 sequence is 13 residues long. After removal of 6 bases from V and 6 bases from J, the junction contained 6 bases not matched to a gene. Germline V gene lookup returns CDR1 MRHNA and CDR2 SNTAGT. CDR3 bases: TGTGCCAGCAGCAGGAAGACAGGGGGCGAGCAGTACTTC. This gives the protein CASSRKTGGEQYF.

This clone was observed a single time. The chain combines TRBV18 with TRBJ2-2; TRBD1 matches 9 bases. The V and J ends lost 0 bases and 6 bases, in that order; junction bases with no gene match: 2. Germline CDR1 reads KGHSH; CDR2 reads LQKENI. This CDR3 is built from 15 residues. CDR3 nucleotide sequence: TGTGCCAGCTCACCACCCTGGACAGGGGCCGGGGAGCTGTTTTTT. It yields the protein CASSPPWTGAGELFF.

This chain links TRBV2 with TRBJ1-3; no clear D gene. This CDR3 region has 15 residues. Germline V gene sequence: CDR1 SNHLY, CDR2 FYNNEI. Trimming removed 11 bases from V and 4 bases from J, with 21 bases in between. Here the CDR3 reads CAGQEGTSSGNTIYF. Written as DNA, the CDR3 is TGTGCCGGCCAAGAGGGTACCAGCTCCGGAAACACCATATATTTT.

The chain carries TRBV5-6 and TRBJ1-2; 10 nucleotides line up with TRBD1. CDR1 SGHDT and CDR2 YYEEEE come from the germline V gene. V lost 4 bases and J lost 8; bases outside the gene matches: 11. CDR3 size: 15 residues. CDR3 DNA: TGTGCCAGCAGCCTGGGACAGGGGTATTTTCAAGGCTACACCTTC. Its translation is CASSLGQGYFQGYTF. Full variable domain (remainder filled in from reference TRBV5-6 and TRBJ1-2): DAGVTQSPTHLIKTRGQQVTLRCSPKSGHDTVSWYQQALGQGPQFIFQYYEEEERQRGNFPDRFSGHQFPNYSSELNVNALLLGDSALYLCASSLGQGYFQGYTFGSGTRLTVV.

V usage is TRBV9 and J usage is TRBJ1-1; 9 bases align to TRBD1. The CDR3 runs 17 residues. The germline V gene has CDR1 SGDLS and CDR2 YYNGEE. V shed 2 bases and J 1 base; nucleotides not matched to a gene: 9. The DNA for the CDR3 is TGTGCCAGCAGCGTCCTGGCTTTGGGACAGGGGAACACTGAAGCTTTCTTT. Residues: CASSVLALGQGNTEAFF.

The J gene is TRBJ2-5, the V gene TRBV7-7, with 9 bases matching TRBD1. The ends lost 3 bases at V and 6 bases at J; junction bases unmatched: 2. The CDR3 totals 13 residues. Looked up from germline, CDR1 is SSHAT and CDR2 is FNYEAQ (reference sequence). CDR3 amino acids: CASSLGQGQTQYF. As DNA, the CDR3 is TGTGCCAGCAGCTTGGGACAGGGTCAGACCCAGTACTTC.

This clone was seen a single time. The gene calls are TRBV28 and TRBJ2-7; 12 nucleotides align to TRBD1. This CDR3 is 15 amino acids long. Germline V gives CDR1 MDHEN, CDR2 SYDVKM. V lost 5 bases and J lost 7; bases outside the gene matches: 9. The CDR3 nucleotides read TGTGCCAGCAGTCTCCGGGACAGGGGGCGTAGGGAGCAGTACTTC. It codes for CASSLRDRGRREQYF.

The V call is TRBV15, the J call TRBJ2-3; 8 bases map to TRBD1. This CDR3 is built from 17 residues. V shed 2 bases, J shed 2 bases, and the junction held 9 bases outside the gene matches. Germline CDR1 reads LNHNV; CDR2 reads YYDKDF (reference sequence). Written as DNA, the CDR3 is TGTGCCACCAGCAGACTACTGACAGGGGAATACACAGATACGCAGTATTTT. This sequence encodes CATSRLLTGEYTDTQYF.

The rearrangement links TRBV9 to TRBJ2-4; 7 bases are a match to TRBD1. Germline values: CDR1 SGDLS, CDR2 YYNGEE. The CDR3 has 14 amino acids. V dropped 0 bases and J dropped 8; count of bases not matched to a gene: 5. The CDR3 DNA sequence: TGTGCCAGCAGCGTAGAGACAGGGTCGGACATTCAGTACTTC. This sequence encodes CASSVETGSDIQYF.

The genes are TRBV7-2 and TRBJ1-3; 10 bases match TRBD1. CDR1 and CDR2 (germline): SGHTA, FQGNSA. There are 16 residues in the CDR3. The V gene end was trimmed by 3 bases and the J gene end by 2 bases; junction bases not matched to a gene: 4. The CDR3 protein is CASSFRQGAAGNTIYF. Here the CDR3 DNA reads TGTGCCAGCAGCTTCCGACAGGGGGCGGCTGGAAACACCATATATTTT.

This clone was detected only once. The chain joins TRBV19 to TRBJ2-2; perhaps TRBD1 as D (5 bases). CDR1 is LNHDA, CDR2 SQIVND, per germline (reference sequence). The CDR3 spans 13 residues. Deletions cut 4 bases from V and 10 bases from J, with 13 bases between. CDR3 DNA sequence: TGTGCCAGTAGTAATAGGACAAAATCGGAGCTGTTTTTT. Protein product: CASSNRTKSELFF.

The V gene is TRBV29-1, the J gene TRBJ2-5, with TRBD1 as a possible D gene (6 bases). V lost 6 bases and J lost 3, with 17 bases in between. The CDR3 is 14 residues long. Germline V gives CDR1 SQVTM, CDR2 ANQGSEA. CDR3 loop: CSVARDILKETQYF. DNA of the CDR3: TGCAGCGTAGCCCGGGACATCTTAAAAGAGACCCAGTACTTC.

The J gene is TRBJ2-6, the V gene TRBV27; TRBD1 is a possible D gene (5 bases). This CDR3 is 16 amino acids long. Germline V gene lookup returns CDR1 MNHEY and CDR2 SMNVEV (reference sequence). V was shortened by 6 bases and J by 6 bases, with 18 bases between the two germline ends. This chain's CDR3 is CASSLWGRGSANVLTF. CDR3 bases: TGTGCCAGCAGCTTGTGGGGCCGAGGCTCGGCCAACGTCCTGACTTTC.

The rearrangement links TRBV28 to TRBJ2-3; TRBD1 matches 7 bases. In germline, CDR1 is MDHEN, CDR2 SYDVKM. The CDR3 has 15 residues. The J segment lost 0 bases and the V segment lost 5 bases, leaving 5 bases of the junction unmatched. The CDR3 spells CASSPTGLSTDTQYF. The CDR3 coding sequence is TGTGCCAGCAGTCCGACAGGGTTGAGCACAGATACGCAGTATTTT.

V gene TRBV4-1 combines with J gene TRBJ2-5, with 8 bases matching TRBD1. This CDR3 comprises 15 residues. With 1 base clipped from V and 1 base from J, the junction kept 2 bases outside the gene matches. Per germline, CDR1 MGHRA and CDR2 YSYEKL. The CDR3 region has the DNA TGCGCCAGCAGCCAAGGGACAGGGCTCCAAGAGACCCAGTACTTC. Translation: CASSQGTGLQETQYF.

This clone was seen a few times. The chain joins TRBV5-6 to TRBJ2-7; 8 bases agree with TRBD2. The CDR3 is made up of 17 amino acids. The germline gives CDR1 SGHDT, CDR2 YYEEEE. J lost 4 bases, V lost 4 bases, and 16 bases had no gene match. This CDR3 reads CASSPARGGGRLYEQYF. CDR3 in DNA: TGTGCCAGCAGCCCTGCCCGTGGAGGCGGGAGGTTGTACGAGCAGTACTTC.

The genes are TRBV11-1 and TRBJ2-1; no firm D call. Germline assignment: CDR1 SGHAT and CDR2 FQDESV (reference sequence). Trimming removed 3 bases from V and 0 bases from J, with 9 bases in between. CDR3 size: 15 residues. DNA for the CDR3: TGTGCCAGCAGCTTTAGTGCTAGCTCCTACAATGAGCAGTTCTTC. Amino acids: CASSFSASSYNEQFF.

The V and J genes are TRBV7-2 and TRBJ2-7, with 8 bases identical to TRBD1. V shed 1 base and J 3 bases; nucleotides not matched to a gene: 5. This CDR3 has 15 amino acids. In germline, CDR1 is SGHTA, CDR2 FQGNSA. The CDR3 nucleotides are TGTGCCAGCAGCTTAGGGACAGGGATTGTCTACGAGCAGTACTTC. Protein: CASSLGTGIVYEQYF.